The entry below describes one TCR beta chain. Its specificity is not known. This sample is part of a study of T cell responses to AZD1222 COVID-19 vaccine. On the study more broadly: Combined were second doses at about 4 or about 12 weeks. The study, taken as a whole, reports: Donors were chiefly white British, with a greater number of females, and clonal diversity was perhaps underestimated.

The data were produced by immunoSEQ multiplex PCR, yet TCRdb's version contains in-frame clones alone and is incomplete. The data show approximately 120,000 clones, 90% seen once. This clonotype originated in an adult in good health. The sample in question was peripheral blood, obtained on day 0 of AZD1222 vaccination.

The CDR3 nucleotides read TGTGCCTGGAGTTTGGGCGAGCCCTACAATGAGCAGTTCTTC. Protein: CAWSLGEPYNEQFF. The gene calls are TRBV30 and TRBJ2-1; the D is unclear. CDR3 size: 14 residues. Looked up from germline, CDR1 is GTSNPN and CDR2 is SVGIG (reference sequence). The V gene lost 2 bases and the J gene lost 2 bases, with 10 bases spanning the gap. The full variable domain, with the rest looked up from reference TRBV30 and TRBJ2-1, is SQTIHQWPATLVQPVGSPLSLECTVEGTSNPNLYWYRQAAGRGLQLLFYSVGIGQISSEVPQNLSASRPQDRQFILSSKKLLLSDSGFYLCAWSLGEPYNEQFFGPGTRLTVL.